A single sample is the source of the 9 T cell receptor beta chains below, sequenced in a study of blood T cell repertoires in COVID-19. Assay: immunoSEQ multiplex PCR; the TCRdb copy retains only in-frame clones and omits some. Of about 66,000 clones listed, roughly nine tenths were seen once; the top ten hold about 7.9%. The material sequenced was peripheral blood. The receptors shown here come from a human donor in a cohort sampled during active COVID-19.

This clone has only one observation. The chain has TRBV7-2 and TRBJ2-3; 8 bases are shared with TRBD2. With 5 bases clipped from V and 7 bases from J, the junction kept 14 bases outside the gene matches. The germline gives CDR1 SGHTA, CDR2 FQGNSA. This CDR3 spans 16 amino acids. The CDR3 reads CASSPAGGGSGYTQYF. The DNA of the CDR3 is TGTGCCAGCAGCCCGGCGGGGGGCGGGAGCGGGTATACGCAGTATTTT.

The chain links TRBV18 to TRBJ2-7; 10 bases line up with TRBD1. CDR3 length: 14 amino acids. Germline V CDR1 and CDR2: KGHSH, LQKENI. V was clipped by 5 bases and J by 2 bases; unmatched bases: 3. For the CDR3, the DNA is TGTGCCAGCTCAGAAGGGACAGGGGCCTACGAGCAGTACTTC. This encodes CASSEGTGAYEQYF. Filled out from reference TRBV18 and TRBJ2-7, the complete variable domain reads NAGVMQNPRHLVRRRGQEARLRCSPMKGHSHVYWYRQLPEEGLKFMVYLQKENIIDESGMPKERFSAEFPKEGPSILRIQQVVRGDSAAYFCASSEGTGAYEQYFGPGTRLTVT.

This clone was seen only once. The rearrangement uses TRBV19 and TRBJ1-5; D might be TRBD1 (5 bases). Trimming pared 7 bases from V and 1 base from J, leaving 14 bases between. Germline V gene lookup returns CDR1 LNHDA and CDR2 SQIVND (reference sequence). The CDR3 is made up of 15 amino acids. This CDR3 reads CASTGGGWSNQPQHF. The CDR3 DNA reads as TGTGCCAGTACCGGGGGAGGGTGGAGCAATCAGCCCCAGCATTTT.

This CDR3 is CASSVGEVRGWDTQYF. For the CDR3, the DNA is TGTGCCAGCAGCGTAGGAGAGGTCAGGGGCTGGGATACGCAGTATTTT. The V gene is TRBV9, the J gene TRBJ2-3; a possible D gene is TRBD1 (6 bases). Germline V gene lookup returns CDR1 SGDLS and CDR2 YYNGEE. V was pared by 0 bases and J by 6 bases, with 17 bases between. There are 16 residues in the CDR3.

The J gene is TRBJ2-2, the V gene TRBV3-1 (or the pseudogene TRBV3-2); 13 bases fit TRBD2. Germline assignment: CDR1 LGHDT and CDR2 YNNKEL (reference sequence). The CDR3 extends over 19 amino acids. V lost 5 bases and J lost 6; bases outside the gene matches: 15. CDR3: CASSFRRTSGSPSAGELFF. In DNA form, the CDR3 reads TGTGCCAGCAGCTTTCGCCGGACTAGCGGGAGCCCTTCGGCCGGGGAGCTGTTTTTT.

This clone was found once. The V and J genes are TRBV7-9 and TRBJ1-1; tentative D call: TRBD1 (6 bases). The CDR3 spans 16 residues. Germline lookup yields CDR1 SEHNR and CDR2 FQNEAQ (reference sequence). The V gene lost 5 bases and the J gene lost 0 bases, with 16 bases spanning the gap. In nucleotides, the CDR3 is TGTGCCAGCAGCACTGGACAGCCCAGCCTGAACACTGAAGCTTTCTTT. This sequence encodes CASSTGQPSLNTEAFF. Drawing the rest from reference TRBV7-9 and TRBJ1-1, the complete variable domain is DTGVSQNPRHKITKRGQNVTFRCDPISEHNRLYWYRQTLGQGPEFLTYFQNEAQLEKSRLLSDRFSAERPKGSFSTLEIQRTEQGDSAMYLCASSTGQPSLNTEAFFGQGTRLTVV.

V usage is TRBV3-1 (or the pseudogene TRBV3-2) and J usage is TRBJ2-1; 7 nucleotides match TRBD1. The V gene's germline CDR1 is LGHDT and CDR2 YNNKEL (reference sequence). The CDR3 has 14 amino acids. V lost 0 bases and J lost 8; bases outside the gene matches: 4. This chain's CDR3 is CASSQEGGQDEQFF. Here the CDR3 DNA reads TGTGCCAGCAGCCAAGAAGGGGGCCAGGATGAGCAGTTCTTC.

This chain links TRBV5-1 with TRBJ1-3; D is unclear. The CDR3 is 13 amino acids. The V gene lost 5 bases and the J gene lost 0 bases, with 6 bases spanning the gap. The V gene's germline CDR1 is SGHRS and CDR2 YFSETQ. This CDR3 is CASSGGSGNTIYF. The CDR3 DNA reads TGCGCCAGCAGTGGAGGCTCTGGAAACACCATATATTTT.

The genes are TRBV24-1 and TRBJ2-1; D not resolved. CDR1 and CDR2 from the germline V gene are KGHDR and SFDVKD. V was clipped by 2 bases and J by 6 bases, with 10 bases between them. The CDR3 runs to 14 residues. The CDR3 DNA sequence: TGTGCCACCAGTGATTACTATAGTTTCAATGAGCAGTTCTTC. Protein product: CATSDYYSFNEQFF.